This TCR beta chain was identified during a study of shared clonotypes between healthy human individuals. The germline V gene encodes CDR1 LGHNA and CDR2 YSLEER. The CDR3 loop spans 16 amino acids. V lost 2 bases and J lost 3; bases outside the gene matches: 5. This table comes from immunoSEQ multiplex PCR, and its TCRdb copy is limited to in-frame clones, with some not included. The table records some 2,100,000 clones, 90% to 96% of them present only once. Material for sequencing was naive CD4+ T cells sorted from blood. As to subset: CD45RA+ positively selected. This sequence was found in a man in his late teens or twenties in good health. The chain has TRBV4-3 and TRBJ2-1, with 9 bases identical to TRBD1. CDR3 protein: CASSQRGDRDYNEQFF. The CDR3 region has the DNA TGCGCCAGCAGCCAACGAGGGGACAGGGACTACAATGAGCAGTTCTTC.